This entry is about one TCR beta chain. The antigen remains unidentified. Treatment specified: oral pan-JAK inhibitor, 5-10 mg twice daily. The investigators collected lesional scalp punch biopsies and peripheral blood from alopecia areata patients. This entry belongs to a study of CD8+ T cells in alopecia areata. Study-wide context: Among treated patients, oral tofacitinib was administered at 5 to 10 mg twice daily.

Reverse transcribed after extraction, RNA yielded cDNA as the sequencing template. Method: immunoSEQ multiplex PCR; TCRdb's copy keeps in-frame clones and lacks some. The sample carries about 180,000 clones, less than 75% recorded once. Points from the study as a whole: Scalp and blood retained many expanded lesional clones during tofacitinib. Affected lesional scalp, above all in alopecia totalis/universalis, was more clonal than normal scalp.

Material: CD4+ T cells sorted from blood, obtained between weeks 55 and 65, from a patient treated with tofacitinib. This clonotype originated in a human donor with alopecia areata.

The CDR3 is CSVDSTSGGTPPYNEQFF. In nucleotides, the CDR3 is TGCAGCGTTGATTCGACTAGCGGGGGAACCCCTCCCTACAATGAGCAGTTCTTC. This chain uses TRBV29-1 with TRBJ2-1, with 12 bases fitting TRBD2. The CDR3 runs 18 residues. Germline V CDR1 and CDR2: SQVTM, ANQGSEA. Trimming removed 3 bases from V and 2 bases from J; junction bases left unmatched: 11.